The following is a T cell receptor beta chain sequence with its context. The antigen is not known. The entry originates in a study of breast tumors, draining lymph nodes, adjacent tissues. TCRdb used MiXCR to reprocess the multiplex PCR reads, holding one entry per CDR3 protein. The repertoire holds some 120,000 distinct CDR3 sequences, with nearly 20% as singletons. Axillary draining lymph nodes of breast cancer patients supplied the node samples. The ends lost 4 bases at V and 5 bases at J; junction bases unmatched: 6. CDR1 is SEHNR, CDR2 FQNEAQ, per germline (reference sequence). There are 14 residues in the CDR3. Findings and limits, study-wide: The data were judged consistent with most tumor T cells coming from lymph node and expanding in tumor. Luminal-like breast cancer showed significantly greater tumor-nontumor repertoire similarity than basal-like breast cancer did.

This sequence was found in a female donor with breast cancer. Some clones in this sample may be carry-over from other donors' samples. The V call is TRBV7-9, the J call TRBJ2-5, with TRBD1 identical over 8 bases. Sequencing used axillary lymph node tissue. The CDR3 protein is CASSSTRTGETQYF. DNA of the CDR3: TGTGCCAGCAGCTCTACCCGGACAGGGGAGACCCAGTACTTC.